The 15 T cell receptor beta chains listed next were all sequenced from one sample in a study of cytomegalovirus exposure and HLA in healthy donors. The PCR employed 60 Vbeta primers together with 13 Jbeta primers. Some clones are missing from TCRdb's copy, which holds only in-frame ones; the method was immunoSEQ multiplex PCR. The sample lists about 63,000 clones; roughly nine tenths were seen once. The sample taken for sequencing was PBMCs. The receptor source for this set is a woman aged 25 to 39 in good health and CMV-seropositive.

The genes are TRBV7-3 and TRBJ2-3, with TRBD2 identical over 7 bases. Germline CDR1 and CDR2: SGHTA and FQGTGA. J gave up 3 bases and V 4 bases, and 7 bases lay outside the gene matches. CDR3 length: 15 residues. The CDR3 region has the DNA TGTGCCAGCAGCTCCCAAGGGACTATGACAGATACGCAGTATTTT. It translates to CASSSQGTMTDTQYF.

The chain has TRBV10-3 and TRBJ1-1; 10 positions agree with TRBD1. The CDR3 has 15 amino acids. Germline trimming cut 3 bases from V and 1 base from J; bases unmatched to any gene: 2. Germline CDR1 reads ENHRY; CDR2 reads SYGVKD. The CDR3 loop reads CAISDRDRGNTEAFF. The CDR3 bases are TGTGCCATCAGTGATAGGGACAGGGGGAACACTGAAGCTTTCTTT.

The chain recombines TRBV7-9 with TRBJ2-1; 9 bases line up with TRBD2. The CDR3 covers 17 residues. V shed 3 bases and J 3 bases; nucleotides not matched to a gene: 9. Germline CDR1 and CDR2: SEHNR and FQNEAQ (reference sequence). The CDR3 DNA reads TGTGCCAGCAGCTTCCCTAACATGCGGGAGGGCTACAATGAGCAGTTCTTC. It codes for CASSFPNMREGYNEQFF.

This clone was recorded once. The V call is TRBV4-2, the J call TRBJ2-7; 7 bases are a match to TRBD2. V was clipped by 4 bases and J by 2 bases; unmatched bases: 5. CDR1 and CDR2 from the germline V gene are LGHNA and YNFKEQ. The CDR3 extends over 14 amino acids. The CDR3 coding sequence is TGTGCCAGCAGCCCGGGGGGACCAGCCTACGAGCAGTACTTC. As protein: CASSPGGPAYEQYF.

The chain links TRBV11-3 to TRBJ2-1, with 9 bases aligning to TRBD1. This CDR3 is 17 amino acids long. Germline V gene sequence: CDR1 SGHNT, CDR2 YENEEA. After removal of 0 bases from V and 7 bases from J, the junction contained 10 bases not matched to a gene. CDR3 protein: CASSLDKWGTGRNEQFF. Here the CDR3 DNA reads TGTGCCAGCAGCTTAGATAAATGGGGGACAGGGCGGAATGAGCAGTTCTTC.

The rearrangement joins TRBV5-6 to TRBJ2-7, with 15 nucleotides matching TRBD2. Trimming at V came to 4 bases and at J to 4 bases, leaving 3 bases not matched to a gene. The CDR3 has 15 residues. Germline V CDR1 and CDR2: SGHDT, YYEEEE. CDR3: CASSDGLAGGYEQYF. The CDR3 region has the DNA TGTGCCAGCAGCGACGGACTAGCGGGAGGGTACGAGCAGTACTTC. The complete variable domain, with remaining parts taken from reference TRBV5-6 and TRBJ2-7, reads DAGVTQSPTHLIKTRGQQVTLRCSPKSGHDTVSWYQQALGQGPQFIFQYYEEEERQRGNFPDRFSGHQFPNYSSELNVNALLLGDSALYLCASSDGLAGGYEQYFGPGTRLTVT.

V is TRBV21-1 and J is TRBJ1-6; the table's D call of TRBD1 was not tested on the DNA. TRBV21-1 is a recognized pseudogene. There are 17 residues in the CDR3. CDR3 residues: CASSKVRTTGWNSPLHF. The DNA for the CDR3 is TGTGCCAGCAGCAAAGTACGCACAACAGGGTGGAACTCACCCCTCCACTTT.

The V gene is TRBV6-5, the J gene TRBJ1-1; D gene uncertain. Per the germline V gene, CDR1 is MNHEY and CDR2 is SVGAGI. Trimming took 6 bases from V and 5 from J, leaving 13 bases between them. The CDR3 runs 13 residues. This CDR3 is CASSPTAGTEAFF. The CDR3 nucleotides are TGTGCCAGCAGCCCCACAGCGGGGACTGAAGCTTTCTTT.

The chain couples TRBV11-3 to TRBJ2-1; D gene ambiguous. V dropped 1 base and J dropped 6 bases, with 7 bases sitting between them. Germline V gene sequence: CDR1 SGHNT, CDR2 YENEEA. The CDR3 length is 13 residues. The CDR3 reads CASSLVSSNEQFF. CDR3 in DNA: TGTGCCAGCAGCTTAGTTAGTAGCAATGAGCAGTTCTTC.

The CDR3 coding sequence is TGTGCCAGCAGTCCCGTTGACAGGGTGAACACTGAAGCTTTCTTT. It codes for CASSPVDRVNTEAFF. The chain joins TRBV27 to TRBJ1-1, with 7 bases that match TRBD1. The CDR3 consists of 15 residues. After removal of 5 bases from V and 0 bases from J, the junction contained 6 bases not matched to a gene. The V gene's germline CDR1 is MNHEY and CDR2 SMNVEV (reference sequence).

This chain uses TRBV27 with TRBJ2-1; 7 positions match TRBD2. The CDR3 runs to 15 residues. Germline V gene lookup returns CDR1 MNHEY and CDR2 SMNVEV (reference sequence). Trimming removed 3 bases from V and 3 bases from J; junction bases left unmatched: 5. Here the CDR3 DNA reads TGTGCCAGCAGTTTTTCGGCGGGAGACTACAATGAGCAGTTCTTC. This codes for CASSFSAGDYNEQFF.

The chain employs TRBV7-9 and TRBJ1-4; perhaps TRBD1 as D (5 bases). Germline CDR1 SEHNR, CDR2 FQNEAQ (reference sequence). CDR3 length: 13 residues. Trimming left V 5 bases short and J 4 bases short, with 8 bases between. CDR3 region: CASSPQGNEKLFF. In DNA form, the CDR3 reads TGTGCCAGCAGCCCGCAGGGTAATGAAAAACTGTTTTTT.

The chain couples TRBV5-4 to TRBJ2-1; 7 nucleotides match TRBD2. Losses at the gene ends were 0 bases for V and 4 bases for J; bases not matched to a gene: 10. The CDR3 contains 17 residues. CDR1 and CDR2 from the germline V gene are SGHNT and YYREEE (reference sequence). CDR3 region: CASSLASASGLYNEQFF. CDR3 coding DNA: TGTGCCAGCAGCTTGGCCTCGGCTAGCGGATTATACAATGAGCAGTTCTTC. Full variable domain (rest looked up from reference TRBV5-4 and TRBJ2-1): ETGVTQSPTHLIKTRGQQVTLRCSSQSGHNTVSWYQQALGQGPQFIFQYYREEENGRGNFPPRFSGLQFPNYSSELNVNALELDDSALYLCASSLASASGLYNEQFFGPGTRLTVL.

This clone appeared a single time. The gene calls are TRBV27 and TRBJ1-1, with D unclear. This CDR3 comprises 12 residues. Trimming shortened V by 8 bases and J by 4 bases, and 11 bases separated the two germline ends. CDR1 and CDR2 from the germline V gene are MNHEY and SMNVEV (reference sequence). CDR3 region: CASWEVGTEAFF. The CDR3 bases are TGTGCCAGCTGGGAGGTCGGCACTGAAGCTTTCTTT.

About this clone itself: At one end the junction does not follow the germline gene, possibly because of a read error. The J gene is TRBJ2-1, the V gene TRBV2; 9 positions match TRBD2. The length of the CDR3 is 16 residues. Germline-derived CDR1 and CDR2 are SNHLY and FYNNEI. The CDR3 DNA reads as TGTGCCAGCAGTGATGATTGGCTAGCGGGATTTAATGGGCAGTTCTTC. Amino acids: CASSDDWLAGFNGQFF. Full variable domain (missing parts from reference TRBV2 and TRBJ2-1): EPEVTQTPSHQVTQMGQEVILRCVPISNHLYFYWYRQILGQKVEFLVSFYNNEISEKSEIFDDQFSVERPDGSNFTLKIRSTKLEDSAMYFCASSDDWLAGFNGQFFGPGTRLTVL.